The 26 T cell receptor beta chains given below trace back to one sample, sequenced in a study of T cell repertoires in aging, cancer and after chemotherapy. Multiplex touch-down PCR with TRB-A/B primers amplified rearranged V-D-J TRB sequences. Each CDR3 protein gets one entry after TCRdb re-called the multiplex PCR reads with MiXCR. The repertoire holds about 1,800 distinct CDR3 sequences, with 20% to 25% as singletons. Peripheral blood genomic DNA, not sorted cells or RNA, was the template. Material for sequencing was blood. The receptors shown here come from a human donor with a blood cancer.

The CDR3 loop is CASRMTENTEAFF. CDR3 nucleotide sequence: TGTGCCAGCAGGATGACAGAGAACACTGAAGCTTTCTTT. This rearrangement joins TRBV6-4 to TRBJ1-1; the D gene is possibly TRBD1 (5 bases). The CDR3 spans 13 residues. From germline, CDR1 is MRHNA and CDR2 SNTAGT. Deletions cut 6 bases from V and 1 base from J, with 9 bases between.

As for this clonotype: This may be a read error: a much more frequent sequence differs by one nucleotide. This chain's CDR3 is CASSGIGQGIRGTGELFF. CDR3 coding DNA: TGTGCCAGCAGTGGGATCGGACAGGGGATAAGGGGCACCGGGGAGCTGTTTTTT. The chain is built from TRBV27 and TRBJ2-2; 9 nucleotides align to TRBD1. The trim removed 5 bases at V and 4 bases at J, leaving 14 bases unmatched. The CDR3 has 18 amino acids. Germline CDR1 MNHEY, CDR2 SMNVEV (reference sequence).

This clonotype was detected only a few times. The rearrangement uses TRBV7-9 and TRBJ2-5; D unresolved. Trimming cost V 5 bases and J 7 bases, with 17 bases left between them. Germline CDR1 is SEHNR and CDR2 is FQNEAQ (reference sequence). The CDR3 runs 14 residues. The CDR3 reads CASSGASFAWTQYF. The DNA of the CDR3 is TGTGCCAGCAGCGGCGCCTCTTTTGCCTGGACCCAGTACTTC.

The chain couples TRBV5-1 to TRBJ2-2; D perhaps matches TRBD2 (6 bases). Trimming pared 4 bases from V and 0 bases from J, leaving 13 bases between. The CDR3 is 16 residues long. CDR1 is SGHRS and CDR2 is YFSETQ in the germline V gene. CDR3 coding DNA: TGCGCCAGCAGCCCCCACGGGAGATCGAACACCGGGGAGCTGTTTTTT. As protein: CASSPHGRSNTGELFF.

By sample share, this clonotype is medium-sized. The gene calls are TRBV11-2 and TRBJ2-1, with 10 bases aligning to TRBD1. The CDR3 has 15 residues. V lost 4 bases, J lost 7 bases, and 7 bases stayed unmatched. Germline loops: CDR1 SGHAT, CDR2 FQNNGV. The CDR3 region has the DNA TGTGCCAGCAGCTGGGAGGGGACAGGGGTGAATGAGCAGTTCTTC. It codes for CASSWEGTGVNEQFF.

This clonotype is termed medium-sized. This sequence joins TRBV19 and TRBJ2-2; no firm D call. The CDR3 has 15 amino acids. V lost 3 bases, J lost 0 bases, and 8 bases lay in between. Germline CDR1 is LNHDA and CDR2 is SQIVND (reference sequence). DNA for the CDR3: TGTGCCAGTAGTATTGGCCTGGCGAACACCGGGGAGCTGTTTTTT. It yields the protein CASSIGLANTGELFF.

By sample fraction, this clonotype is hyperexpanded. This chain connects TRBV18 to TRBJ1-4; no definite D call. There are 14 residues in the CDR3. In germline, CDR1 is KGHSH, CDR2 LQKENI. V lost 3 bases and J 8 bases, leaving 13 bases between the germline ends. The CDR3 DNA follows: TGTGCCAGCTCACCCCCTGACGGACGGGAAAAACTGTTTTTT. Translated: CASSPPDGREKLFF.

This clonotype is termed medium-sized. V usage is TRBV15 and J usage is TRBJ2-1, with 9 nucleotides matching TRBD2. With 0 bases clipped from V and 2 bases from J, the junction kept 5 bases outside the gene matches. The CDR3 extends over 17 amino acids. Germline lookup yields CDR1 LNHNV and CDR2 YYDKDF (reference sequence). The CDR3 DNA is TGTGCCACCAGCAGAGATCGCTTAGCGGGGGCCTACAATGAGCAGTTCTTC. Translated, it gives CATSRDRLAGAYNEQFF.

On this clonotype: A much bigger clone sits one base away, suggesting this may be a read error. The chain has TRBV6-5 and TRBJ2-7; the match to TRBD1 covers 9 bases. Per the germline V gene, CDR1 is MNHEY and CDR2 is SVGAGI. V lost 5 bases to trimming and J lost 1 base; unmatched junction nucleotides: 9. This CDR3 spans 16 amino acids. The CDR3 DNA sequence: TGTGCCAGCAGTCCCGGGACAGGGTCAAGATCCTACGAGCAGTACTTC. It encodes CASSPGTGSRSYEQYF.

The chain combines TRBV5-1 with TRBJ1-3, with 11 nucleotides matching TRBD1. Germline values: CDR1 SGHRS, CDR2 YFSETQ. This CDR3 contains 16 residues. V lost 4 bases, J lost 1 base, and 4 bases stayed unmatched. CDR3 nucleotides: TGCGCCAGCAGCCCCTGGGACAGGGGGTCTGGAAACACCATATATTTT. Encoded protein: CASSPWDRGSGNTIYF.

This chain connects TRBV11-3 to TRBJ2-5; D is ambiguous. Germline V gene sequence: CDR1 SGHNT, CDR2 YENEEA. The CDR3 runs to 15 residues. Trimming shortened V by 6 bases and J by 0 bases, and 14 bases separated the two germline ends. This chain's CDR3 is CASSLRLGNQETQYF. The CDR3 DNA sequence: TGTGCCAGCAGTTTACGGTTGGGGAACCAAGAGACCCAGTACTTC.

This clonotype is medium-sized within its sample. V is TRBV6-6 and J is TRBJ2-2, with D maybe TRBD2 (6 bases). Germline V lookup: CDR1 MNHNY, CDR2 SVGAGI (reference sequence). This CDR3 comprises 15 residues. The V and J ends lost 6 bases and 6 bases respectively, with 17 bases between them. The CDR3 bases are TGTGCCAGCAGAGGAGGGGCATCCAGGGCCGGGGAGCTGTTTTTT. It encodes CASRGGASRAGELFF.

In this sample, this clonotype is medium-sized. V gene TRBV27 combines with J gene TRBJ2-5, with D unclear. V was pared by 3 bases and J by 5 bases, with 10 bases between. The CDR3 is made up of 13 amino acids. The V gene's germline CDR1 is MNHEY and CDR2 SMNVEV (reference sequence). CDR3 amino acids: CASSLRERETQYF. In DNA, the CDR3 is TGTGCCAGCAGTTTGAGAGAGAGGGAGACCCAGTACTTC.

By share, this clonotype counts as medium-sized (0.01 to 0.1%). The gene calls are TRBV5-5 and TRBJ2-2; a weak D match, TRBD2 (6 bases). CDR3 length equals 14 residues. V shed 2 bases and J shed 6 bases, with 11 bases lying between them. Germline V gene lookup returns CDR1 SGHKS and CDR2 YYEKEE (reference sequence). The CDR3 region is CASSFPEGPGELFF. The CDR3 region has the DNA TGTGCCAGCAGCTTTCCGGAGGGACCCGGGGAGCTGTTTTTT. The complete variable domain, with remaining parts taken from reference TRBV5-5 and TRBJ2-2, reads DAGVTQSPTHLIKTRGQQVTLRCSPISGHKSVSWYQQVLGQGPQFIFQYYEKEERGRGNFPDRFSARQFPNYSSELNVNALLLGDSALYLCASSFPEGPGELFFGEGSRLTVL.

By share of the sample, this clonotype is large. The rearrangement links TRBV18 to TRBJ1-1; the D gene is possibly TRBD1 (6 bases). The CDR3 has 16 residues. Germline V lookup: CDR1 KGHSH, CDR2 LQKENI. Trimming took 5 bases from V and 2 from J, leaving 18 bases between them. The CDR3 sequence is CASSTLVGGRNTEAFF. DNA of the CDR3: TGTGCCAGCTCAACCCTAGTGGGGGGGCGTAACACTGAAGCTTTCTTT.

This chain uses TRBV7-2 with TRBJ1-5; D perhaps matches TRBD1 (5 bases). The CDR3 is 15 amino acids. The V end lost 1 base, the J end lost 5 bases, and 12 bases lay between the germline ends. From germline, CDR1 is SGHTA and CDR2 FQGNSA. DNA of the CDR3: TGTGCCAGCAGCTTAGGGGCGGGGGGGTATCAGCCCCAGCATTTT. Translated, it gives CASSLGAGGYQPQHF.

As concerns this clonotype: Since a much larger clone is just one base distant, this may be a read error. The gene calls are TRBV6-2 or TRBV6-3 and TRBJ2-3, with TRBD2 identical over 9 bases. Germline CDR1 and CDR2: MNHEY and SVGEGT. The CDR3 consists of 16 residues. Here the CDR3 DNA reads TGTGCCAGCAAGCCATCAGCGGGAGGTGTAAGAAATACGCAGAATTTT. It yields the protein CASKPSAGGVRNTQNF.

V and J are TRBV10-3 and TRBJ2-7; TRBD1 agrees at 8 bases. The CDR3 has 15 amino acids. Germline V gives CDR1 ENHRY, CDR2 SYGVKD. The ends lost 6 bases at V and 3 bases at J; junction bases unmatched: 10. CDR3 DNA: TGTGCCATCAGCCCCTTCGGACAGGGACTCTACGAGCAGTACTTC. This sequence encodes CAISPFGQGLYEQYF.

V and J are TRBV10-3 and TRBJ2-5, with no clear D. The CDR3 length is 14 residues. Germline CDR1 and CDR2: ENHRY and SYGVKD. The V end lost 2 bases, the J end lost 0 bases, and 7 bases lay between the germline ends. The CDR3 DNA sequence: TGTGCCATCAGTGAGGTACAGTACCAAGAGACCCAGTACTTC. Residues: CAISEVQYQETQYF.

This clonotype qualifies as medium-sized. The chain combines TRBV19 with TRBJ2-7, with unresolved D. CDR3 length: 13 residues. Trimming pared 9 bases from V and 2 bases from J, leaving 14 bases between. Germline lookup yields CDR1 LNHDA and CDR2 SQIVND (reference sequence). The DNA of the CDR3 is TGTGCCAGCTTTGAATTGTGTACCTACGAGCAGTACTTC. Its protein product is CASFELCTYEQYF.

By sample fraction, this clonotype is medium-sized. The CDR3 sequence is CASSLSPVPYRANEQFF. The DNA of the CDR3 is TGTGCCAGCAGTTTATCCCCCGTCCCTTACAGGGCCAATGAGCAGTTCTTC. The rearrangement joins TRBV27 to TRBJ2-1; D is possibly TRBD1 (6 bases). Germline V gene sequence: CDR1 MNHEY, CDR2 SMNVEV (reference sequence). The CDR3 covers 17 residues. The V and J ends lost 0 bases and 6 bases respectively, with 18 bases between them.

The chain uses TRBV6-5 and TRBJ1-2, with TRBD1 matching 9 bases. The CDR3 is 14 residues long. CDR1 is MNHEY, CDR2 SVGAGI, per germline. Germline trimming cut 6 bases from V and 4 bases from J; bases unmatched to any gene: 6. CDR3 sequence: CASRAGTGSYGYTF. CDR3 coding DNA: TGTGCCAGCAGAGCCGGGACAGGGAGCTATGGCTACACCTTC.

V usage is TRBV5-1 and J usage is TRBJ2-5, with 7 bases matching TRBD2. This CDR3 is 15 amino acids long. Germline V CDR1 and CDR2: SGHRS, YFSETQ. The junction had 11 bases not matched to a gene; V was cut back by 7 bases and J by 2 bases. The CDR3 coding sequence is TGCGCCAGCCGCCTGGGGGGGACCCGGCAAGAGACCCAGTACTTC. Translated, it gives CASRLGGTRQETQYF. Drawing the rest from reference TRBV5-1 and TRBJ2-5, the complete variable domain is KAGVTQTPRYLIKTRGQQVTLSCSPISGHRSVSWYQQTPGQGLQFLFEYFSETQRNKGNFPGRFSGRQFSNSRSEMNVSTLELGDSALYLCASRLGGTRQETQYFGPGTRLLVL.

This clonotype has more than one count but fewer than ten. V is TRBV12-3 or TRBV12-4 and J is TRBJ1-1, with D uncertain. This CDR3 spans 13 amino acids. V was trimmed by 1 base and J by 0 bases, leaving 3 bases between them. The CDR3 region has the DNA TGTGCCAGCAGTTTAGGGGTGAACACTGAAGCTTTCTTT. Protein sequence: CASSLGVNTEAFF.

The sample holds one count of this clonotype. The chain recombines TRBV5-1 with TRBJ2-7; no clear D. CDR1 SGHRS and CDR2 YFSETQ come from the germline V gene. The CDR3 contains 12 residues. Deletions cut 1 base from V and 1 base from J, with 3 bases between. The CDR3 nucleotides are TGCGCCAGCAGCTTGCCTTCCTACGAGCAGTACTTC. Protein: CASSLPSYEQYF.

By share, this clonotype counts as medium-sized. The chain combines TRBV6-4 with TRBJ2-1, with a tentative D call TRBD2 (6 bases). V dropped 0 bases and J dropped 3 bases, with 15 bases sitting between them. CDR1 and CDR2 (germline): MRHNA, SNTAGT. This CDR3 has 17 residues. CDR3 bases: TGTGCCAGCAGTGACTCTGCCAGGCGCGGGGACTACAATGAGCAGTTCTTC. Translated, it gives CASSDSARRGDYNEQFF.